This passage covers 22 T cell receptor beta chains from one sample sequenced in a study of T cell repertoires in cytomegalovirus infection. Their antigen targets remain unknown. TCRdb reprocessed the reads with MiXCR, giving one entry per CDR3 protein. This table holds about 900,000 distinct CDR3 sequences, approximately 30% found once. The sequenced sample was cultured CD8+ T cells from PBMCs, obtained from culture after CMV antigen stimulation. The origin of the receptors is a human donor in good health (CMV status not recorded). Some clones in this sample may be carry-over from other donors' samples.

This clonotype was seen a handful of times. The chain has TRBV6-2 or TRBV6-3 and TRBJ1-5; 7 nucleotides agree with TRBD1. This CDR3 comprises 17 residues. J was trimmed by 6 bases and V by 6 bases; bases with no gene match: 17. Germline V gene data show CDR1 as MNHEY and CDR2 as SVGEGT. CDR3 nucleotides: TGTGCCAGCAGCCTTTCGACAGGGCAGGGGCGCTTTCAGCCCCAGCATTTT. This translates into CASSLSTGQGRFQPQHF.

The gene calls are TRBV5-5 and TRBJ2-7, with D maybe TRBD1 (6 bases). The length of the CDR3 is 14 residues. V was pared by 7 bases and J by 2 bases, with 16 bases between. In germline, CDR1 is SGHKS, CDR2 YYEKEE (reference sequence). The CDR3 nucleotides are TGTGCCAGCCCGCGGCAGGGGCTTCCCTACGAGCAGTACGTC. It codes for CASPRQGLPYEQYV.

J is TRBJ1-1 and V is TRBV6-6; D remains unclear. The CDR3 length is 16 residues. Deletions cut 2 bases from V and 0 bases from J, with 13 bases between. Germline-derived CDR1 and CDR2 are MNHNY and SVGAGI (reference sequence). The CDR3 is CASSYPPGLMNTEAFF. Here the CDR3 DNA reads TGTGCCAGCAGTTACCCCCCAGGCCTAATGAACACTGAAGCTTTCTTT.

This clonotype came up a few times. The gene calls are TRBV6-2 or TRBV6-3 and TRBJ2-1, with 13 bases identical to TRBD2. CDR1 and CDR2 from the germline V gene are MNHEY and SVGEGT. V lost 6 bases, J lost 5 bases, and 4 bases stayed unmatched. The CDR3 runs 15 residues. CDR3 DNA: TGTGCCAGCAGCCCCACTAGCGGGGGGGACAATGAGCAGTTCTTC. It codes for CASSPTSGGDNEQFF.

A few counts support this clonotype. V usage is TRBV2 and J usage is TRBJ1-2, with D hard to call. The CDR3 is 14 residues long. V was trimmed by 4 bases and J by 4 bases, leaving 13 bases between them. CDR1 is SNHLY, CDR2 FYNNEI, per germline. DNA for the CDR3: TGTGCCAGCAGTGCCCAGGCTAGCTCCTATGGCTACACCTTC. Translation gives CASSAQASSYGYTF.

This clonotype has more than one count but fewer than ten. The V call is TRBV6-5, the J call TRBJ1-1; no firm D call. Trimming stripped 6 bases from V and 0 bases from J, with 11 bases between. The CDR3 extends over 14 amino acids. Germline V gene data show CDR1 as MNHEY and CDR2 as SVGAGI. The CDR3 spells CASRLNSMNTEAFF. DNA for the CDR3: TGTGCCAGCAGACTAAACAGCATGAACACTGAAGCTTTCTTT.

This chain joins TRBV6-5 and TRBJ1-1, with D possibly matching TRBD1 (5 bases). This CDR3 region has 16 residues. CDR1 is MNHEY and CDR2 is SVGAGI in the germline V gene. V gave up 0 bases and J gave up 1 base, with 12 bases separating them. The CDR3 DNA reads as TGTGCCAGCAGTTACTCGTTCGCGACAGCGAACACTGAAGCTTTCTTT. This gives the protein CASSYSFATANTEAFF.

This clonotype was observed at least ten times. The chain has TRBV5-6 and TRBJ2-5, with D possibly TRBD1 on 7 matching bases. This CDR3 region has 14 residues. Trimming left V 3 bases short and J 5 bases short, with 14 bases between. Germline CDR1 and CDR2: SGHDT and YYEEEE. CDR3 bases: TGTGCCAGCAGCTCAGGAGGGGGCCGGGAGACCCAGTACTTC. Encoded protein: CASSSGGGRETQYF.

The chain employs TRBV6-5 and TRBJ2-2, with TRBD2 identical over 7 bases. V shed 6 bases and J 10 bases; nucleotides not matched to a gene: 8. The CDR3 consists of 13 residues. CDR1 and CDR2 (germline): MNHEY, SVGAGI. CDR3 sequence (DNA): TGTGCCAGCAGCCGGCTAGCGGCGGAGGAGCTGTTTTTT. Protein product: CASSRLAAEELFF.

The V call is TRBV7-9, the J call TRBJ1-3; the D is unclear. The CDR3 consists of 16 residues. V lost 7 bases, J lost 4 bases, and 20 bases lay in between. The V gene's germline CDR1 is SEHNR and CDR2 FQNEAQ (reference sequence). This chain's CDR3 is CASILDGTWRGNTIYF. The CDR3 DNA follows: TGTGCCAGCATCCTTGACGGAACATGGCGAGGAAACACCATATATTTT.

The chain joins TRBV6-1 to TRBJ2-7; 7 nucleotides line up with TRBD1. Germline V CDR1 and CDR2: MNHNS, SASEGT. The CDR3 is 15 amino acids. V lost 5 bases and J lost 6; bases outside the gene matches: 13. Here the CDR3 DNA reads TGTGCCAGCAGTAATAACAGGGGCGTGGGGTCCGAGCAGTACTTC. It yields the protein CASSNNRGVGSEQYF.

This clonotype appeared once. This chain joins TRBV27 and TRBJ1-2; D gene ambiguous. V gave up 5 bases and J gave up 3 bases, with 10 bases separating them. The CDR3 length is 13 residues. The V gene's germline CDR1 is MNHEY and CDR2 SMNVEV (reference sequence). The CDR3 here is CASSLKVHYGYTF. The CDR3 nucleotides are TGTGCCAGCAGTCTCAAGGTTCACTATGGCTACACCTTC.

There are a few counts of this clonotype. The chain links TRBV11-2 to TRBJ2-7; no reliable D call. The CDR3 sequence is 12 residues long. V shed 5 bases and J shed 0 bases, with 5 bases lying between them. The V gene's germline CDR1 is SGHAT and CDR2 FQNNGV. The CDR3: CASSESSYEQYV. Here the CDR3 DNA reads TGTGCCAGCAGCGAGAGCTCCTACGAGCAGTACGTC.

The chain couples TRBV10-2 to TRBJ2-5, with 9 nucleotides matching TRBD2. The CDR3 totals 14 residues. V shed 11 bases, J shed 3 bases, and the junction held 10 bases outside the gene matches. Germline lookup yields CDR1 WSHSY and CDR2 SAAADI. CDR3 DNA sequence: TGCGCCGCCACAGGCGGGGGGGTCAAAGAGACCCAGTACTTC. This translates into CAATGGGVKETQYF.

In this sample, this clonotype turned up a few times. The chain employs TRBV4-1 and TRBJ2-1, with D uncertain. There are 13 residues in the CDR3. Germline CDR1 and CDR2: MGHRA and YSYEKL. V lost 1 base and J 9 bases, leaving 10 bases between the germline ends. The CDR3 loop reads CASSQGNSVEQFF. The CDR3 coding sequence is TGCGCCAGCAGCCAAGGAAACTCAGTTGAGCAGTTCTTC.

The rearrangement links TRBV9 to TRBJ2-1, with D unclear. The germline CDR1 and CDR2 sequences are SGDLS and YYNGEE. Trimming stripped 0 bases from V and 7 bases from J, with 20 bases between. This CDR3 is built from 17 residues. CDR3 nucleotide sequence: TGTGCCAGCAGCGTAGCGGCCGTGGGTGGGCGGCCGAATGAGCAGTTCTTC. The encoded protein is CASSVAAVGGRPNEQFF. The full variable domain, completed using reference TRBV9 and TRBJ2-1, is DSGVTQTPKHLITATGQRVTLRCSPRSGDLSVYWYQQSLDQGLQFLIQYYNGEERAKGNILERFSAQQFPDLHSELNLSSLELGDSALYFCASSVAAVGGRPNEQFFGPGTRLTVL.

This clonotype appeared once. The J gene is TRBJ2-5, the V gene TRBV2; 8 bases agree with TRBD2. This CDR3 is built from 16 residues. V lost 6 bases, J lost 3 bases, and 12 bases stayed unmatched. Germline assignment: CDR1 SNHLY and CDR2 FYNNEI. CDR3 in DNA: TGTGCCAGCAGCGCGGGGGGAGGAGGGGGGGAAGAGACCCAGTACTTC. This sequence encodes CASSAGGGGGEETQYF.

This clonotype turned up a few times. V is TRBV7-8 and J is TRBJ1-1; maybe TRBD1 (5 bases). CDR3 length: 14 residues. V lost 7 bases to trimming and J lost 6 bases, with 18 bases between them. Germline V gene sequence: CDR1 SGHVS, CDR2 FQNEAQ. The CDR3 DNA follows: TGTGCCAGCAACGGAGGGGTGGGTCCTCCTGAAGCTTTCTTT. This sequence encodes CASNGGVGPPEAFF.

The chain recombines TRBV6-2 or TRBV6-3 with TRBJ2-5; D gene ambiguous. The V and J ends lost 6 bases and 1 base respectively, with 15 bases between them. The CDR3 length is 15 residues. Germline CDR1 reads MNHEY; CDR2 reads SVGEGT. In DNA, the CDR3 is TGTGCCAGCAGACGATCTGTTACCCTCCAAGAGACCCAGTACTTC. It encodes CASRRSVTLQETQYF.

The V gene is TRBV20-1, the J gene TRBJ1-6; 8 positions match TRBD1. Germline-derived CDR1 and CDR2 are DFQATT and SNEGSKA (reference sequence). The CDR3 extends over 13 amino acids. Trimming took 3 bases from V and 10 from J; bases not matched to a gene: 5. The CDR3 is CSARVRGRSPLHF. CDR3 nucleotide sequence: TGCAGTGCTAGGGTCAGGGGGCGCTCACCCCTCCACTTT.

This clonotype has a handful of counts. The rearrangement uses TRBV12-3 or TRBV12-4 and TRBJ1-6; the D gene is possibly TRBD1 (5 bases). Deletions cut 6 bases from V and 9 bases from J, with 9 bases between. The CDR3 sequence is 12 residues long. DNA of the CDR3: TGTGCCAGCAGGGACATGGGTTCACCCCTCCACTTT. It is translated as CASRDMGSPLHF.

This clonotype was seen a handful of times. The chain is built from TRBV12-3 or TRBV12-4 and TRBJ1-6; possible D gene TRBD1, 6 bases. With 9 bases removed from V and 7 bases from J, the gap between germline ends came to 16 bases. The CDR3 runs to 14 residues. The CDR3 DNA reads TGTGCCAGTACAACAGGGTACGGCAATTCACCCCTCCACTTT. Its translation is CASTTGYGNSPLHF.